These 26 T cell receptor beta chains share one sample of origin, sequenced in a study of blood T cell repertoires in COVID-19 (dated by TCRdb to the early 2020s). Library generation was performed with the immunoSEQ multiplex PCR assay. TCRdb provides this immuneACCESS table in a form limited to in-frame rearrangements. Some clones are lacking; in checked studies, under half of them reflect an unresolved V gene, and why the rest are absent is not known. The sample contains fewer than 150,000 clones, 88% of them found a single time. The ten largest clonotypes hold 0.75% to 0.9% of the sample. The sample taken for sequencing was peripheral blood. Receptors originate from a woman aged 45-65 years with active or convalescent COVID-19.

This clone was seen a handful of times. V gene TRBV27 combines with J gene TRBJ2-2; D not resolved. CDR3 length: 15 amino acids. Germline CDR1 reads MNHEY; CDR2 reads SMNVEV (reference sequence). Deletions cut 2 bases from V and 1 base from J, with 8 bases between. CDR3 DNA: TGTGCCAGCAGTTTAATCGCGGTGAACACCGGGGAGCTGTTTTTT. Translated: CASSLIAVNTGELFF.

The J gene is TRBJ2-2, the V gene TRBV5-6, with D uncertain. This CDR3 is built from 18 residues. V shed 4 bases and J shed 0 bases, with 19 bases lying between them. The V gene's germline CDR1 is SGHDT and CDR2 YYEEEE. The CDR3 DNA reads TGTGCCAGCAGCGGCCACCTTGGTCAACCGACGAACACCGGGGAGCTGTTTTTT. It codes for CASSGHLGQPTNTGELFF.

The chain has TRBV10-3 and TRBJ1-6; D might be TRBD1 (5 bases). The CDR3 contains 14 residues. The V end lost 0 bases, the J end lost 7 bases, and 7 bases lay between the germline ends. Germline V CDR1 and CDR2: ENHRY, SYGVKD. CDR3 nucleotide sequence: TGTGCCATCAGTGAGTCGACAGACAATTCACCCCTCCACTTT. This codes for CAISESTDNSPLHF.

V is TRBV7-2 and J is TRBJ2-5; no clear D gene. This CDR3 is built from 12 residues. With 0 bases removed from V and 5 bases from J, the gap between germline ends came to 4 bases. CDR1 is SGHTA and CDR2 is FQGNSA in the germline V gene. The CDR3 spells CASSLAGETQYF. In DNA form, the CDR3 reads TGTGCCAGCAGCTTAGCGGGCGAGACCCAGTACTTC.

The genes are TRBV5-6 and TRBJ1-2, with TRBD1 matching 8 bases. The germline V gene encodes CDR1 SGHDT and CDR2 YYEEEE. The CDR3 is made up of 14 amino acids. Trimming at V came to 4 bases and at J to 4 bases, leaving 6 bases not matched to a gene. As DNA, the CDR3 is TGTGCCAGCAGCCCTGGACAGGGAGGCTATGGCTACACCTTC. Protein: CASSPGQGGYGYTF.

The chain joins TRBV30 to TRBJ2-1; 9 bases align to TRBD1. In germline, CDR1 is GTSNPN, CDR2 SVGIG (reference sequence). The CDR3 extends over 16 amino acids. V dropped 5 bases and J dropped 7; count of bases not matched to a gene: 15. DNA for the CDR3: TGTGCCTGGGGGAAATACCGGGACAGGGTAGCTAATGAGCAGTTCTTC. This encodes CAWGKYRDRVANEQFF.

The V and J genes are TRBV2 and TRBJ2-5; weak D call: TRBD1 (6 bases). Trimming pared 7 bases from V and 7 bases from J, leaving 22 bases between. The CDR3 is 15 residues long. CDR1 is SNHLY, CDR2 FYNNEI, per germline. The CDR3 DNA reads TGTGCCAGCATTGACAGGTCGGATCTTGGAGGGACCCAGTACTTC. It encodes CASIDRSDLGGTQYF.

This clone was seen a handful of times. The V and J genes are TRBV11-2 and TRBJ2-2; D is unresolved. CDR3 size: 14 residues. Germline CDR1 and CDR2: SGHAT and FQNNGV. The V end was cut by 4 bases, the J end by 4 bases, with 10 bases between. CDR3 nucleotides: TGTGCCAGCAGCTCGCCGCGTGGCACCGGGGAGCTGTTTTTT. It translates to CASSSPRGTGELFF.

This clone was picked up a small number of times. The chain employs TRBV21-1 and TRBJ2-5; the DNA was not used to check the table's D call, TRBD2. TRBV21-1 is a listed pseudogene. The CDR3 is made up of 15 amino acids. For the CDR3, the DNA is TGTGCCAGCAGCAAAGAGGTCCGGGGCCAAGAGACCCAGTACTTC. It specifies CASSKEVRGQETQYF.

This clone was counted a single time. This chain connects TRBV19 to TRBJ1-4, with unresolved D. The length of the CDR3 is 15 residues. The V and J ends lost 5 bases and 8 bases respectively, with 18 bases between them. Germline assignment: CDR1 LNHDA and CDR2 SQIVND (reference sequence). This CDR3 is CASSPRHLGREKLFF. CDR3 DNA sequence: TGTGCCAGTAGTCCCCGCCATTTGGGGAGGGAAAAACTGTTTTTT.

This chain uses TRBV2 with TRBJ2-7; TRBD2 matches 7 bases. V shed 5 bases and J 4 bases; nucleotides not matched to a gene: 5. CDR3 size: 13 residues. Per germline, CDR1 SNHLY and CDR2 FYNNEI. The DNA of the CDR3 is TGTGCCAGCAGTAGACTAGCTTATTACGAGCAGTACTTC. It encodes CASSRLAYYEQYF.

This sequence joins TRBV28 and TRBJ2-1; D might be TRBD2 (5 bases). Deletions cut 4 bases from V and 6 bases from J, with 10 bases between. The germline V gene has CDR1 MDHEN and CDR2 SYDVKM. The CDR3 is made up of 13 amino acids. CDR3 loop: CASSSPSFNEQFF. The CDR3 DNA sequence: TGTGCCAGCAGTTCGCCTAGCTTCAATGAGCAGTTCTTC.

The V call is TRBV3-1 (or the pseudogene TRBV3-2), the J call TRBJ2-7; 8 positions agree with TRBD2. The CDR3 covers 11 residues. V trimming: 6 bases; J trimming: 5 bases; junction bases outside the gene matches: 0. Germline assignment: CDR1 LGHDT and CDR2 YNNKEL (reference sequence). The CDR3 sequence is CASRLADEQYF. The DNA of the CDR3 is TGTGCCAGCAGACTAGCGGACGAGCAGTACTTC.

V usage is TRBV7-9 and J usage is TRBJ1-2, with TRBD1 matching 9 bases. From germline, CDR1 is SEHNR and CDR2 FQNEAQ (reference sequence). CDR3 length: 14 residues. The trim removed 6 bases at V and 4 bases at J, leaving 6 bases unmatched. CDR3 in amino acids: CASRAGTGSYGYTF. CDR3 nucleotides: TGTGCCAGCAGAGCCGGGACAGGGAGCTATGGCTACACCTTC.

This clone was seen a few times. This chain connects TRBV4-1 to TRBJ2-2; 9 bases agree with TRBD1. The CDR3 is made up of 16 amino acids. Germline V gene data show CDR1 as MGHRA and CDR2 as YSYEKL. The ends lost 3 bases at V and 2 bases at J; junction bases unmatched: 4. The CDR3 spells CASSHLTGGNTGELFF. DNA for the CDR3: TGCGCCAGCAGCCACCTTACAGGGGGCAACACCGGGGAGCTGTTTTTT.

V gene TRBV27 combines with J gene TRBJ1-5; TRBD1 agrees at 7 bases. This CDR3 region has 21 residues. Germline values: CDR1 MNHEY, CDR2 SMNVEV (reference sequence). Trimming removed 3 bases from V and 0 bases from J; junction bases left unmatched: 20. The CDR3 loop is CASSFSYPGDRRGGSNQPQHF. The DNA for the CDR3 is TGTGCCAGCAGTTTTAGTTATCCGGGGGACAGAAGGGGTGGTAGCAATCAGCCCCAGCATTTT.

This clone has a handful of counts. This chain uses TRBV5-6 with TRBJ1-1; unclear D gene. Germline V gives CDR1 SGHDT, CDR2 YYEEEE. CDR3 size: 14 residues. The V end lost 6 bases, the J end lost 2 bases, and 14 bases lay between the germline ends. The CDR3 nucleotides are TGTGCCAGCACCCATTGGGGAGGAAACACTGAAGCTTTCTTT. It codes for CASTHWGGNTEAFF.

CDR3 protein: CASSQDRLAGVNEQFF. CDR3 nucleotide sequence: TGCGCCAGCAGCCAAGATCGGCTAGCGGGAGTAAATGAGCAGTTCTTC. The chain links TRBV4-3 to TRBJ2-1, with 10 bases matching TRBD2. This CDR3 is 16 amino acids long. Looked up from germline, CDR1 is LGHNA and CDR2 is YSLEER. With V trimmed by 0 bases and J by 7 bases, 6 bases remained unmatched.

This clone was detected once. The chain uses TRBV2 and TRBJ1-2; 8 nucleotides agree with TRBD1. Germline CDR1 SNHLY, CDR2 FYNNEI. The CDR3 extends over 16 amino acids. Trimming at V came to 7 bases and at J to 6 bases, leaving 16 bases not matched to a gene. The CDR3 DNA sequence: TGTGCCAGCAACCGCAGGGGGCGAGATGTTTCCGATGGCTACACCTTC. Translation: CASNRRGRDVSDGYTF.

The chain combines TRBV21-1 with TRBJ2-2; the table's D call TRBD2 went unverified against the DNA. TRBV21-1 is a listed pseudogene. The CDR3 runs to 17 residues. Here the CDR3 reads CASSKAGRGGNTGELFF. The CDR3 DNA sequence: TGTGCCAGCAGCAAAGCCGGGAGGGGAGGGAACACCGGGGAGCTGTTTTTT.

The chain links TRBV10-3 to TRBJ2-7, with a possible D match to TRBD2 (6 bases). The CDR3 runs 12 residues. Deletions cut 11 bases from V and 2 bases from J, with 13 bases between. Germline loops: CDR1 ENHRY, CDR2 SYGVKD. The CDR3 DNA reads TGTGCCGGGTCGACTAGTGCCTACGAGCAGTACTTC. Its protein product is CAGSTSAYEQYF.

This chain links TRBV10-3 with TRBJ2-7, with 8 bases that match TRBD2. The J segment lost 6 bases and the V segment lost 3 bases, leaving 22 bases of the junction unmatched. Germline assignment: CDR1 ENHRY and CDR2 SYGVKD. The CDR3 covers 19 residues. DNA for the CDR3: TGTGCCATCAGTGATCCCGCTAGCGGGCAGACCCCGGGGGACCTCGAGCAGTACTTC. This encodes CAISDPASGQTPGDLEQYF.

The V call is TRBV29-1, the J call TRBJ2-1; 10 bases are shared with TRBD2. This CDR3 has 16 amino acids. V shed 6 bases, J shed 6 bases, and the junction held 14 bases outside the gene matches. Germline V gives CDR1 SQVTM, CDR2 ANQGSEA. CDR3 residues: CSVEPLAGEGGNEQFF. The CDR3 nucleotides read TGCAGCGTAGAACCTCTAGCGGGAGAAGGGGGCAATGAGCAGTTCTTC.

The V gene is TRBV27, the J gene TRBJ2-7; perhaps TRBD2 as D (6 bases). The V end was cut by 6 bases, the J end by 3 bases, with 9 bases between. The germline V gene encodes CDR1 MNHEY and CDR2 SMNVEV (reference sequence). The CDR3 length is 12 residues. The DNA for the CDR3 is TGTGCCAGCAGCGGGACTGACTACGAGCAGTACTTC. Amino acid sequence: CASSGTDYEQYF.

This clone was seen more than once but under ten times. The rearrangement uses TRBV20-1 and TRBJ1-2; D unclear. The CDR3 runs to 8 residues. Germline V lookup: CDR1 DFQATT, CDR2 SNEGSKA (reference sequence). V was shortened by 6 bases and J by 13 bases, with 9 bases between the two germline ends. The CDR3 coding sequence is TGCAGTGCCCTAGGAGCCACCTTC. Translating gives CSALGATF.

The V call is TRBV6-5, the J call TRBJ2-1, with 9 bases that match TRBD2. The ends lost 0 bases at V and 9 bases at J; junction bases unmatched: 9. This CDR3 has 16 amino acids. From germline, CDR1 is MNHEY and CDR2 SVGAGI. Written as DNA, the CDR3 is TGTGCCAGCAGTTACTCTGGGGCTAGCGGGAAAAGTGAGCAGTTCTTC. It is translated as CASSYSGASGKSEQFF.